The entry below gives a single T cell receptor beta chain sequence along with its context. V shed 3 bases and J shed 4 bases, with 9 bases lying between them. The germline V gene encodes CDR1 LGHNA and CDR2 YNFKEQ. This CDR3 spans 13 amino acids. Authors' processing steps: Nucleated cell number was recorded as an estimate derived from reference gene primer amplification. Sequencing was performed with immunoSEQ multiplex PCR; in TCRdb, only in-frame clones are kept and a portion is missing. Clonal size and the V and J genes are those of that table, whereas D and trimming came from the DNA. The sample consists of about 74,000 clones, nearly 90% of them appearing once. The sample belongs to a study of blood T cell repertoires in COVID-19. The wider study: Donors in the United States, Italy and Spain gave samples during acute or convalescent COVID-19. Nucleic acid was either cDNA or gDNA, and it came from T cells, B-cell-depleted T cells, or PBMCs.

This clonotype was obtained from a man between 65 and 80 years old with active or convalescent COVID-19. The specimen sequenced was peripheral blood. The chain uses TRBV4-2 and TRBJ1-2; TRBD1 might be the D (6 bases). CDR3 residues: CASSQGASYGYTF. DNA for the CDR3: TGTGCCAGCAGCCAGGGGGCCAGCTATGGCTACACCTTC.